This entry concerns a single T cell receptor (beta chain). Assay: immunoSEQ multiplex PCR; the TCRdb copy retains only in-frame clones and omits some. This repertoire shows about 320,000 clones, nearly 90% found once; its top ten account for 5.5% to 7%. This specimen comes from a study of blood T cell repertoires in COVID-19. Germline CDR1 and CDR2: SGHDN and FVKESK. V dropped 8 bases and J dropped 3; count of bases not matched to a gene: 2. This CDR3 spans 13 amino acids. The clonotype comes from a woman aged 30 to 39 who had recovered from COVID-19. Source material: PBMCs or T cells enriched from blood (not recorded which). The chain carries TRBV14 and TRBJ2-3; 10 bases fit TRBD1. The CDR3 coding sequence is TGTGCCAGCGGGACAGGGGTAACAGATACGCAGTATTTT. It is translated as CASGTGVTDTQYF. The entire variable domain, with the rest obtained from reference TRBV14 and TRBJ2-3, is as follows: EAGVTQFPSHSVIEKGQTVTLRCDPISGHDNLYWYRRVMGKEIKFLLHFVKESKQDESGMPNNRFLAERTGGTYSTLKVQPAELEDSGVYFCASGTGVTDTQYFGPGTRLTVL.